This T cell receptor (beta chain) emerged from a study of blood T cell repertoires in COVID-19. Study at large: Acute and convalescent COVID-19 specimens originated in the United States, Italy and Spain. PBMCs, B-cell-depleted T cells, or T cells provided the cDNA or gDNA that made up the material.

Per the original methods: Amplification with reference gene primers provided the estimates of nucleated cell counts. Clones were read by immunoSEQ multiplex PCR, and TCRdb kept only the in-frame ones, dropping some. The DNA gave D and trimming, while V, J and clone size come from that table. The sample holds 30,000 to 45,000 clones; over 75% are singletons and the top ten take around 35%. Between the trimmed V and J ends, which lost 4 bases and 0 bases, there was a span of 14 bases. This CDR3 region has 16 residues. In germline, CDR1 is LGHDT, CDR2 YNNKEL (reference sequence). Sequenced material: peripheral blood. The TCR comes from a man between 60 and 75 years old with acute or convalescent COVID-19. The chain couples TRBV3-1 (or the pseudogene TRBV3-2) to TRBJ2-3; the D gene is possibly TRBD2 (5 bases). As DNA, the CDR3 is TGTGCCAGCAGCCTCGTCCACAGCGGAAGCACAGATACGCAGTATTTT. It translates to CASSLVHSGSTDTQYF.